The 30 T cell receptor beta chains given below trace back to one sample, sequenced in a study of vaccination and CD4 T cells after COVID-19. No antigen has been assigned to these receptors. Stated treatment: roughly 11-day PBMC culture with coronavirus spike peptide pools or control peptides (ViraFEST assay). At the Johns Hopkins FTIC core, DNA taken from cultured CD4+ T cells was sequenced by way of the Oncomine TCR Beta short-read assay. TCRdb redid the calling of the PCR reads with MiXCR, one entry per CDR3 protein. The sample includes approximately 10,000 distinct CDR3 sequences, around half of them seen just once. The sequenced sample consisted of CD4+ T cells from blood, cultured in vitro. The receptors originated from a human donor who had recovered from COVID-19.

Only a few counts were recorded for this clonotype. The chain joins TRBV20-1 to TRBJ2-2; 9 nucleotides agree with TRBD1. V lost 2 bases to trimming and J lost 5 bases; unmatched junction nucleotides: 9. This CDR3 region has 16 residues. Germline V lookup: CDR1 DFQATT, CDR2 SNEGSKA (reference sequence). The CDR3 coding sequence is TGCAGTGCTAGAAGAGGGACAGGGTCACAAACCGGGGAGCTGTTTTTT. Protein product: CSARRGTGSQTGELFF.

This clonotype was found a few times. This chain uses TRBV6-1 with TRBJ1-2; D possibly corresponds to TRBD1 (5 bases). Germline-derived CDR1 and CDR2 are MNHNS and SASEGT. The CDR3 has 12 residues. Trimming took 6 bases from V and 6 from J, leaving 11 bases between them. CDR3 coding DNA: TGTGCCAGCAGCCGCCGGGGGGATGGCTACACCTTC. Its protein product is CASSRRGDGYTF.

This clonotype showed up just a few times. The CDR3 coding sequence is TGTGCCAGCAGAGAAACCGGGACAGGGCTTGAAAAACTGTTTTTT. It encodes CASRETGTGLEKLFF. The genes are TRBV2 and TRBJ1-4; 9 bases are shared with TRBD1. The CDR3 loop spans 15 amino acids. Germline V CDR1 and CDR2: SNHLY, FYNNEI. J gave up 7 bases and V 6 bases, and 9 bases lay outside the gene matches.

The rearrangement uses TRBV19 and TRBJ2-1; D is unclear. V was shortened by 6 bases and J by 4 bases, with 4 bases between the two germline ends. The CDR3 is made up of 11 amino acids. Germline CDR1 is LNHDA and CDR2 is SQIVND (reference sequence). CDR3 nucleotides: TGTGCCAGTAGCTCTTACAATGAGCAGTTCTTC. Translation: CASSSYNEQFF.

The chain is built from TRBV12-3 or TRBV12-4 and TRBJ1-1, with D perhaps matching TRBD1 (6 bases). With 3 bases removed from V and 1 base from J, the gap between germline ends came to 18 bases. This CDR3 has 17 residues. The DNA for the CDR3 is TGTGCCAGCAGTTTGGGTCAGGGGAGGATTGGGAACACTGAAGCTTTCTTT. This gives the protein CASSLGQGRIGNTEAFF.

This clonotype was counted a few times. This chain uses TRBV6-1 with TRBJ1-2; 7 nucleotides agree with TRBD1. The CDR3 runs to 15 residues. Germline V lookup: CDR1 MNHNS, CDR2 SASEGT. The V segment lost 1 base and the J segment 3 bases; nucleotides outside the gene matches: 5. This CDR3 is CASSEVAGGDYGYTF. The DNA for the CDR3 is TGTGCCAGCAGTGAAGTCGCAGGGGGGGACTATGGCTACACCTTC.

J is TRBJ2-2 and V is TRBV15, with a tentative D call TRBD2 (6 bases). CDR1 is LNHNV and CDR2 is YYDKDF in the germline V gene (reference sequence). This CDR3 spans 20 amino acids. Trimming took off 0 bases at V and 6 bases at J, with 26 bases between the two ends. The CDR3 coding sequence is TGTGCCACCAGCAGAGATCCAACCGGACTCTGGGAGGTGTATGCCGGGGAGCTGTTTTTT. It is translated as CATSRDPTGLWEVYAGELFF.

This clonotype turned up a few times. V and J are TRBV11-2 and TRBJ1-6; 7 nucleotides align to TRBD1. This CDR3 spans 16 amino acids. Germline-derived CDR1 and CDR2 are SGHAT and FQNNGV. V lost 2 bases to trimming and J lost 10 bases; unmatched junction nucleotides: 11. The CDR3 reads CASSLNTRGQNSPLHF. The CDR3 DNA sequence: TGTGCCAGCAGCTTAAATACGAGGGGGCAAAACTCACCCCTCCACTTT.

This rearrangement joins TRBV7-2 to TRBJ1-2; D might be TRBD1 (6 bases). The V end lost 5 bases, the J end lost 4 bases, and 11 bases lay between the germline ends. Germline V gene sequence: CDR1 SGHTA, CDR2 FQGNSA. The CDR3 has 13 amino acids. The CDR3 is CASSRGGGYGYTF. Written as DNA, the CDR3 is TGTGCCAGCAGCCGAGGGGGGGGCTATGGCTACACCTTC.

The V and J genes are TRBV12-3 or TRBV12-4 and TRBJ1-4; maybe TRBD1 (5 bases). This CDR3 comprises 14 residues. Deletions cut 4 bases from V and 4 bases from J, with 10 bases between. The CDR3 reads CASSWDGLNEKLFF. In DNA form, the CDR3 reads TGTGCCAGCAGTTGGGACGGACTTAATGAAAAACTGTTTTTT.

This clonotype has only a few counts. The chain links TRBV6-2 or TRBV6-3 to TRBJ1-1; D gene ambiguous. V was cut by 0 bases and J by 0 bases, with 11 bases left in between. The CDR3 is 16 residues long. Germline values: CDR1 MNHEY, CDR2 SVGEGT. The CDR3 nucleotides are TGTGCCAGCAGTTACTCCACACTACCCATGAACACTGAAGCTTTCTTT. Amino acids: CASSYSTLPMNTEAFF.

The chain carries TRBV4-1 and TRBJ2-3; no reliable D call. The CDR3 is 15 amino acids. The germline V gene has CDR1 MGHRA and CDR2 YSYEKL. V was cut by 1 base and J by 4 bases, with 12 bases left in between. CDR3 nucleotide sequence: TGCGCCAGCAGCCAAGTTGGGTCTCCAGCAGATACGCAGTATTTT. Its protein is CASSQVGSPADTQYF.

The rearrangement uses TRBV2 and TRBJ1-2; maybe TRBD1 (6 bases). Germline loops: CDR1 SNHLY, CDR2 FYNNEI. The CDR3 contains 15 residues. V gave up 6 bases and J gave up 4 bases, with 18 bases separating them. In DNA, the CDR3 is TGTGCCAGCAGACAGGACAGCACCCATATCTATGGCTACACCTTC. This sequence encodes CASRQDSTHIYGYTF. Using reference TRBV2 and TRBJ1-2 for the parts outside the CDR3, the full variable domain is EPEVTQTPSHQVTQMGQEVILRCVPISNHLYFYWYRQILGQKVEFLVSFYNNEISEKSEIFDDQFSVERPDGSNFTLKIRSTKLEDSAMYFCASRQDSTHIYGYTFGSGTRLTVV.

Only a few counts were recorded for this clonotype. The J gene is TRBJ1-2, the V gene TRBV7-2; 10 bases are a match to TRBD1. V lost 5 bases and J lost 4; bases outside the gene matches: 10. This CDR3 is 16 amino acids long. CDR1 and CDR2 (germline): SGHTA, FQGNSA. The CDR3 sequence: CASSRGDRGGVYGYTF. CDR3 nucleotide sequence: TGTGCCAGCAGCAGAGGGGACAGGGGAGGCGTCTATGGCTACACCTTC.

The rearrangement joins TRBV7-9 to TRBJ2-3, with D possibly TRBD2 on 6 matching bases. The CDR3 runs to 13 residues. V was clipped by 2 bases and J by 4 bases, with 7 bases between them. Germline CDR1 SEHNR, CDR2 FQNEAQ (reference sequence). As DNA, the CDR3 is TGTGCCAGCAGCTTATGGGGGGCAGATACGCAGTATTTT. Translated: CASSLWGADTQYF.

The chain joins TRBV5-1 to TRBJ1-3, with a weak D call TRBD1 (5 bases). This CDR3 has 13 residues. The germline V gene has CDR1 SGHRS and CDR2 YFSETQ. Trimming left V 3 bases short and J 7 bases short, with 11 bases between. CDR3 amino acids: CASSSGGFNTIYF. In DNA form, the CDR3 reads TGCGCCAGCAGCTCGGGGGGTTTTAACACCATATATTTT.

This clonotype is categorized as medium-sized. This chain joins TRBV2 and TRBJ2-7; 9 bases align to TRBD1. The CDR3 covers 12 residues. V lost 5 bases to trimming and J lost 5 bases; unmatched junction nucleotides: 1. CDR1 and CDR2 from the germline V gene are SNHLY and FYNNEI. CDR3 coding DNA: TGTGCCAGCAGTTGGGACAGGGACGAGCAGTACTTC. It translates to CASSWDRDEQYF.

The rearrangement links TRBV11-3 to TRBJ2-1; D may be TRBD2 (6 bases). Germline CDR1 is SGHNT and CDR2 is YENEEA. This CDR3 has 16 amino acids. The V end was cut by 4 bases, the J end by 4 bases, with 17 bases between. CDR3 in amino acids: CASSSRRAVLYNEQFF. The DNA for the CDR3 is TGTGCCAGCAGCTCAAGGAGGGCAGTTTTATACAATGAGCAGTTCTTC.

The rearrangement joins TRBV6-1 to TRBJ1-1; D gene ambiguous. The germline V gene has CDR1 MNHNS and CDR2 SASEGT. The CDR3 runs to 12 residues. V was shortened by 4 bases and J by 8 bases, with 11 bases between the two germline ends. CDR3 residues: CASSGGFGEAFF. CDR3 bases: TGTGCCAGCAGTGGGGGTTTCGGGGAAGCTTTCTTT.

This chain connects TRBV20-1 to TRBJ2-5; no firm D call. The CDR3 consists of 12 residues. V was pared by 6 bases and J by 2 bases, with 10 bases between. Germline values: CDR1 DFQATT, CDR2 SNEGSKA (reference sequence). The CDR3 is CSAADFQETQYF. In nucleotides, the CDR3 is TGCAGTGCCGCTGACTTTCAAGAGACCCAGTACTTC.

The V gene is TRBV25-1, the J gene TRBJ2-2; D is perhaps TRBD2 (5 bases). The CDR3 totals 16 residues. V lost 3 bases to trimming and J lost 5 bases, with 16 bases between them. The germline V gene has CDR1 MGHDK and CDR2 SYGVNS. The chain's CDR3 is CASSEKGFSGTGELFF. The CDR3 DNA sequence: TGTGCCAGCAGTGAGAAAGGGTTTTCGGGGACCGGGGAGCTGTTTTTT.

Note on this clonotype: A read error is likely, as this CDR3 ends without the conserved phenylalanine or tryptophan. The V and J genes are TRBV7-8 and TRBJ1-2, with D unresolved. Germline V lookup: CDR1 SGHVS, CDR2 FQNEAQ. Trimming shortened V by 4 bases and J by 4 bases, and 10 bases separated the two germline ends. This CDR3 region has 13 residues. CDR3 sequence (DNA): TGTGCCAGCAGCTGGGAGACGCCCTATGGCTACACCCTC. It codes for CASSWETPYGYTL.

The rearrangement joins TRBV12-3 or TRBV12-4 to TRBJ1-2, with 7 bases lining up with TRBD1. The junction had 3 bases not matched to a gene; V was cut back by 6 bases and J by 2 bases. This CDR3 is 13 amino acids long. The DNA for the CDR3 is TGTGCCAGCAGGGAGACAGGGAACTATGGCTACACCTTC. It encodes CASRETGNYGYTF.

Only a few counts were recorded for this clonotype. The genes are TRBV20-1 and TRBJ1-2; D ambiguous. This CDR3 has 12 amino acids. Germline V lookup: CDR1 DFQATT, CDR2 SNEGSKA (reference sequence). V was shortened by 3 bases and J by 4 bases, with 9 bases between the two germline ends. Written as DNA, the CDR3 is TGCAGTGCTAGCGAGAAGACCTATGGCTACACCTTC. Translating gives CSASEKTYGYTF.

A few counts support this clonotype. This rearrangement joins TRBV6-1 to TRBJ2-7, with D possibly being TRBD1 (6 bases). V was clipped by 6 bases and J by 4 bases, with 22 bases between them. CDR1 and CDR2 from the germline V gene are MNHNS and SASEGT. The CDR3 sequence is 16 residues long. CDR3 sequence (DNA): TGTGCCAGCAGGGGGAGCCGGGACAAACACTTTTACGAGCAGTACTTC. Amino acids: CASRGSRDKHFYEQYF.

This clonotype has only a few counts. CDR3: CASSEYQGPGYNEQFF. CDR3 DNA: TGTGCCAGCAGTGAATATCAAGGGCCGGGGTACAATGAGCAGTTCTTC. The chain uses TRBV25-1 and TRBJ2-1, with D maybe TRBD2 (5 bases). The CDR3 spans 16 residues. V was shortened by 0 bases and J by 4 bases, with 13 bases between the two germline ends. Germline CDR1 is MGHDK and CDR2 is SYGVNS.

The chain carries TRBV20-1 and TRBJ2-5; 10 bases match TRBD2. V dropped 1 base and J dropped 5; count of bases not matched to a gene: 10. The CDR3 is 16 residues long. The germline CDR1 and CDR2 sequences are DFQATT and SNEGSKA (reference sequence). The CDR3 bases are TGCAGTGCTAGAGTAGGGGTAGCGGGGGGCCGGGAGACCCAGTACTTC. Translated: CSARVGVAGGRETQYF.

This clonotype was seen a few times. This chain joins TRBV20-1 and TRBJ2-5; perhaps TRBD1 as D (5 bases). Germline V CDR1 and CDR2: DFQATT, SNEGSKA (reference sequence). The CDR3 has 13 amino acids. V was clipped by 2 bases and J by 10 bases, with 17 bases between them. The chain's CDR3 is CSARKDILGGQYF. CDR3 DNA sequence: TGCAGTGCTAGAAAGGACATCCTAGGCGGCCAGTACTTC.

The rearrangement joins TRBV6-1 to TRBJ1-5; D gene unclear. In germline, CDR1 is MNHNS, CDR2 SASEGT. Trimming cost V 5 bases and J 3 bases, with 14 bases left between them. CDR3 length: 15 amino acids. CDR3 loop: CASSPGYLDNQPQHF. The CDR3 DNA is TGTGCCAGCAGTCCAGGCTACCTGGACAATCAGCCCCAGCATTTT.

The sample holds a few counts of this clonotype. For the CDR3, the DNA is TGTGCCTGGAGTCCTAGGAAAACCGGGGAGCTGTTTTTT. Translating gives CAWSPRKTGELFF. This chain joins TRBV30 and TRBJ2-2; no definite D call. Germline V gene lookup returns CDR1 GTSNPN and CDR2 SVGIG (reference sequence). The germline V and J ends were trimmed by 2 bases and 5 bases, with 9 bases remaining between them. This CDR3 is 13 amino acids long.